This T cell receptor beta chain was captured in a study of stem cell transplantation in POMP-related autoinflammatory disease (dated by TCRdb to the early 2020s). At the level of the whole study: The study hypothesis was that defective thymoproteasomes impair MHC class I-dependent CD8+ T-cell differentiation and positive selection, which skews the TRB repertoire. Prior to transplant, the patients had skewing toward CD4+ naive T cells, low CD8+ T-cell proportions, and reduced T-cell cytokine secretion. The effect of POMP deficiency on T-cell receptor beta repertoire diversity and CDR3 characteristics was assessed using high-throughput TRB sequencing. After transplant, 100% donor engraftment of neutrophils and platelets through one year was shown by DNA chimerism analysis. General study outcomes and caveats: PRAID patients showed a restricted number of unique TRB V-J gene pairings. The trend toward lower diversity and increased clonality in PRAID patients was statistically significant only for regulatory T cells. PRAID patients trended toward lower TRB diversity and higher clonality across all analyzed T-cell subsets.

Per the publication, the time point label means: after hematopoietic stem cell transplant. PRAID was characterized by prominent immunodeficiency alongside autoinflammation. Before TRB sequencing, T-cell subsets (conventional T cells, CD8+ T cells, regulatory T cells, T follicular helper cells) were sorted. Regarding this clone: The clone's antigen remains unknown. No much larger clone is present one base from it, and per-base qualities are unavailable.

From a lookup of the germline V gene (reference sequence), CDR1 and CDR2 are LNHDA and SQIVND. At the junction V is shortened by 0 bases and J by 2 bases; bases outside the gene matches: 5. Taken from cysteine to phenylalanine, the CDR3 has 16 residues. Here the CDR3 DNA is all that survives: 48 bases in frame from base 1. The library was made by the immunoSEQ multiplex PCR assay. Per the authors' processing: Shannon entropy, which accounts for clonal size distribution, was used to quantify repertoire diversity. The Gini-Simpson index (Simpson_1-D) served as the measure of how unequally clonotypes were distributed. This immuneACCESS table, as held by TCRdb, lists in-frame sequences with V and J called but not all clones. Of the missing ones, under half trace to an unresolved V gene in checked studies; the others have no known cause. The V and J calls and clone size were taken over from that table, and D and trimming were inferred from the DNA. The sample contains some 65,000 clones, more than 75% of them found a single time. The ten biggest clones cover more than 0.55% of the sample.

The rearranged chain carries TRBV19 and TRBJ2-3, and TRBD2 aligns with 7 junction nucleotides. The input for sequencing was CD4+ T cells from PBMCs, taken after stem cell transplantation. This TCR derives from a human patient with POMP-related autoinflammation and immune dysregulation (PRAID). Following transplantation, part of the T cell population may be supplied by the graft donor rather than the patient. The CDR3 reads as follows: CASSIEGTIATDTQYF. The DNA is as follows: TGTGCCAGTAGTATAGAAGGGACTATAGCCACAGATACGCAGTATTTT.